This record concerns one T cell receptor (beta chain) sequence. Its antigen is not identified. Trimming took 5 bases from V and 6 from J; bases not matched to a gene: 9. Germline V gives CDR1 MRHNA, CDR2 SNTAGT. The length of the CDR3 is 17 residues. The data stem from a study of cytomegalovirus exposure and HLA in healthy donors. It was with 60 Vbeta and 13 Jbeta primers that the PCR ran. Repertoires were generated with immunoSEQ multiplex PCR, while TCRdb's copy carries only in-frame clones and drops some. The repertoire holds hundreds of thousands of clones, over 60% seen once, with roughly 0.62% in the top ten. Whole-study findings and limits: The study had only CMV serostatus as immune exposure information.

This chain uses TRBV6-4 with TRBJ2-2; 13 nucleotides line up with TRBD2. This TCR was recovered from a man aged 18-30 years in good health and CMV-seronegative. Specimen: PBMCs. The CDR3 DNA reads TGTGCCAGCAGTCGAGGACTAGCGGGAGCGGGGGCCGGGGAGCTGTTTTTT. It translates to CASSRGLAGAGAGELFF.